This TCR beta chain was recovered during a study of OX40 agonist ivuxolimab in advanced cancers. Study summary: Patients undergoing dose escalation presented with hepatocellular carcinoma, melanoma, renal cell or head and neck cancer.

V lost 2 bases to trimming and J lost 0 bases, with 5 bases between them. Germline assignment: CDR1 GTSNPN and CDR2 SVGIG (reference sequence). CDR3 size: 13 residues. Blood was sampled at baseline, cycle 4 day 1, and cycle 7 day 1. Measured with immunoSEQ multiplex PCR; TCRdb has only the in-frame clones, and not every one. The sample contains approximately 77,000 clones, over 75% of which appear only once. This receptor was identified in an adult with an advanced solid tumor such as melanoma, head and neck, liver or kidney cancer. The chain carries TRBV30 and TRBJ1-5; D unclear. Sequenced here: CD4+ or CD8+ T cells sorted from blood, sampled in a trial of the OX40 agonist ivuxolimab. CDR3 protein: CAWSSRSNQPQHF. In DNA, the CDR3 is TGTGCCTGGAGTAGTCGTAGCAATCAGCCCCAGCATTTT. The full variable domain, its missing parts supplied by reference TRBV30 and TRBJ1-5, is SQTIHQWPATLVQPVGSPLSLECTVEGTSNPNLYWYRQAAGRGLQLLFYSVGIGQISSEVPQNLSASRPQDRQFILSSKKLLLSDSGFYLCAWSSRSNQPQHFGDGTRLSIL.